Listed here is a single T cell receptor beta chain. Antigen unknown. This CDR3 is also generated by other DNA sequences in the sample. Sequencing used immunoSEQ version 4 in survey mode. Sequenced by immunoSEQ multiplex PCR; TCRdb stores in-frame clones only, minus some. The top ten clones hold around 1.7% of a sample with just under 65,000 clones, roughly 77% of them seen once. An overlapping HIV-1 Gag peptide pool stimulated these cells at 0.75 to 1 ug/peptide/mL. CD40L/CD69 double-negative CD45RO-high memory CD4+ T cells were collected. This record comes from a study of persistence of HIV-infected CD4 T cells. V gave up 2 bases and J gave up 3 bases, with 7 bases separating them. This CDR3 contains 13 residues.

This receptor was obtained from an adult man with HIV who was CMV-seropositive. Sequencing was performed on CD4+ T cells sorted from PBMCs after roughly 18-hour stimulation, taken from a patient who received antiretroviral therapy. V is TRBV12-3 or TRBV12-4 and J is TRBJ1-1, with D maybe TRBD1 (5 bases). The CDR3 region is CASSLRGYTEAFF. The DNA of the CDR3 is TGTGCCAGCAGTTTACGGGGGTACACTGAAGCTTTCTTT.